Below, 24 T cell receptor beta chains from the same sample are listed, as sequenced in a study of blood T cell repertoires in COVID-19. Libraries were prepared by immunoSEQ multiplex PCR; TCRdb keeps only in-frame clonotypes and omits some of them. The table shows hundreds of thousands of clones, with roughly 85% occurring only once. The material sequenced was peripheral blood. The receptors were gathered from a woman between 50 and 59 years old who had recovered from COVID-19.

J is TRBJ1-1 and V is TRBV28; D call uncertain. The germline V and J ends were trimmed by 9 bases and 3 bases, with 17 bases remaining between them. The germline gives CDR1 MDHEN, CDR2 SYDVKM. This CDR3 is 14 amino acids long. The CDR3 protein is CASLREGPHTEAFF. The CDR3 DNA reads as TGTGCCAGTTTACGGGAGGGCCCTCACACTGAAGCTTTCTTT.

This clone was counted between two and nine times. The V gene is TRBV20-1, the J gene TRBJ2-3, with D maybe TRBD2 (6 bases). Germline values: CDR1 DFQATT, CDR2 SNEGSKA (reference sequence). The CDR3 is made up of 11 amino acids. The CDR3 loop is CAGGDTDTQYF. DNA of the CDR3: TGCGCCGGAGGGGACACAGATACGCAGTATTTT.

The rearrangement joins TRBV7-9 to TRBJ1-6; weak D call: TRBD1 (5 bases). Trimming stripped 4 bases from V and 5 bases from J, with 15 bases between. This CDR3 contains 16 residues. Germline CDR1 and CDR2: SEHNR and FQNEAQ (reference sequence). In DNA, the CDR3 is TGTGCCAGCAGCTCCGAACCAGGGAACGATAATTCACCCCTCCACTTT. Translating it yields CASSSEPGNDNSPLHF.

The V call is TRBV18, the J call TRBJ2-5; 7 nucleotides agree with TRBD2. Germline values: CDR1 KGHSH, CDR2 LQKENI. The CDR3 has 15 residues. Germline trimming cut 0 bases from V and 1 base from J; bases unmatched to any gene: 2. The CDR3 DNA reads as TGTGCCAGCTCACCACCGGGACTATCCCAAGAGACCCAGTACTTC. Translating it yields CASSPPGLSQETQYF. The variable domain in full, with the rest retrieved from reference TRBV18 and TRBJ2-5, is NAGVMQNPRHLVRRRGQEARLRCSPMKGHSHVYWYRQLPEEGLKFMVYLQKENIIDESGMPKERFSAEFPKEGPSILRIQQVVRGDSAAYFCASSPPGLSQETQYFGPGTRLLVL.

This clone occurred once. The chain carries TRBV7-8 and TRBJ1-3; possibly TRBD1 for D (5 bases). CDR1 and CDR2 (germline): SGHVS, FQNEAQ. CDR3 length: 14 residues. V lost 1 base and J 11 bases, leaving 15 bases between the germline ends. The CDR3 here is CASSLEGSQAAIYF. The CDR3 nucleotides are TGTGCCAGCAGCTTAGAAGGGTCACAGGCGGCCATATATTTT. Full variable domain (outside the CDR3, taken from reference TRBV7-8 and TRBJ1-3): GAGVSQSPRYKVAKRGQDVALRCDPISGHVSLFWYQQALGQGPEFLTYFQNEAQLDKSGLPSDRFFAERPEGSVSTLKIQRTQQEDSAVYLCASSLEGSQAAIYFGEGSWLTVV.

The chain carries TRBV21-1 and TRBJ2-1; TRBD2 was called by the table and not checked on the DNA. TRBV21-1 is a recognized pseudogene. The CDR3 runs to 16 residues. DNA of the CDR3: TGTGCCAGCAGCACAGTAGCGGGATCTCTCTACAATGAGCAGTTCTTC. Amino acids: CASSTVAGSLYNEQFF.

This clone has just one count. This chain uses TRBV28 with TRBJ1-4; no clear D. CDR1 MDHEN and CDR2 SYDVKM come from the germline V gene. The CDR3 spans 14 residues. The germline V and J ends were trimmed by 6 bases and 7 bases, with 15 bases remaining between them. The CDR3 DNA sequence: TGTGCCAGCAGGGTAGAGGCAAGTCGTGAAAAACTGTTTTTT. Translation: CASRVEASREKLFF.

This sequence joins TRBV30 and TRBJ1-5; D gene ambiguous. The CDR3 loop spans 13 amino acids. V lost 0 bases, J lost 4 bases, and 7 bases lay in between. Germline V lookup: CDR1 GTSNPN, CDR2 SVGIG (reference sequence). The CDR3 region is CAWSVQPNQPQHF. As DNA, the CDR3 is TGTGCCTGGAGTGTACAGCCAAATCAGCCCCAGCATTTT.

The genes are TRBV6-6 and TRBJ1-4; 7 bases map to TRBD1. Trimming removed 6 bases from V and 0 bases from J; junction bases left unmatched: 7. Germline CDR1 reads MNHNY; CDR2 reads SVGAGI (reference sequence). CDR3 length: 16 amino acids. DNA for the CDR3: TGTGCCAGCAGCCAGGGGGAAACTGCAACTAATGAAAAACTGTTTTTT. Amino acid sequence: CASSQGETATNEKLFF.

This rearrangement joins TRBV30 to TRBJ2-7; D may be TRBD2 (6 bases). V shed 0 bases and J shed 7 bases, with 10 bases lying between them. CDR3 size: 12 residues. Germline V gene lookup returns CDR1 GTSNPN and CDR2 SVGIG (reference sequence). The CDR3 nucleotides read TGTGCCTGGAGTGTACGGGGGATAGAGCAGTACTTC. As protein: CAWSVRGIEQYF.

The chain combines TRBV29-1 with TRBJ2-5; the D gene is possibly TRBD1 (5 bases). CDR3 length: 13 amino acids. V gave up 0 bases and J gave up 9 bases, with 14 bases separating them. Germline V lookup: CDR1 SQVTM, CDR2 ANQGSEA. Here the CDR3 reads CSVEEARRAPQYF. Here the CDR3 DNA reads TGCAGCGTTGAAGAGGCCCGCAGGGCGCCCCAGTACTTC.

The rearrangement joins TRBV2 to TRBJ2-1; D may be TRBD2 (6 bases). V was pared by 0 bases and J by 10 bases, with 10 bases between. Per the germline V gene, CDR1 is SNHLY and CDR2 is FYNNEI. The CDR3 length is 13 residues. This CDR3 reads CASSEAVGGEQFF. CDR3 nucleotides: TGTGCCAGCAGTGAAGCCGTGGGGGGAGAGCAGTTCTTC. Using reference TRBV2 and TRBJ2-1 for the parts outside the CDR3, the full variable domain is EPEVTQTPSHQVTQMGQEVILRCVPISNHLYFYWYRQILGQKVEFLVSFYNNEISEKSEIFDDQFSVERPDGSNFTLKIRSTKLEDSAMYFCASSEAVGGEQFFGPGTRLTVL.

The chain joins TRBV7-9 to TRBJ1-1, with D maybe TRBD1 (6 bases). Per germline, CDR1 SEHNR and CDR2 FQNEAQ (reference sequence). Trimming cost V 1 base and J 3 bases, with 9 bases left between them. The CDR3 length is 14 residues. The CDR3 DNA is TGTGCCAGCAGCTTAGGGACAGATGACACTGAAGCTTTCTTT. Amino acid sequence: CASSLGTDDTEAFF.

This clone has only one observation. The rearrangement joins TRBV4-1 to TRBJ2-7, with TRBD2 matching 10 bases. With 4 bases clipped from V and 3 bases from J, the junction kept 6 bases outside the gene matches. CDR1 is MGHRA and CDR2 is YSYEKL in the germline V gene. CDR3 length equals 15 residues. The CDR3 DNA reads TGCGCCAGCAGCCTCGAAGGACTAGCGGACTACGAGCAGTACTTC. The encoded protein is CASSLEGLADYEQYF.

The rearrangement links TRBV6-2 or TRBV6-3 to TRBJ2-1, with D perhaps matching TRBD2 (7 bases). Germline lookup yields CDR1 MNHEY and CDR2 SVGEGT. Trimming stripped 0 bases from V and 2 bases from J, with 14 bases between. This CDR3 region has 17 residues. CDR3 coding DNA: TGTGCCAGCAGTTACTCGATAGGGGGAGGGCCCTACAATGAGCAGTTCTTC. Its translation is CASSYSIGGGPYNEQFF.

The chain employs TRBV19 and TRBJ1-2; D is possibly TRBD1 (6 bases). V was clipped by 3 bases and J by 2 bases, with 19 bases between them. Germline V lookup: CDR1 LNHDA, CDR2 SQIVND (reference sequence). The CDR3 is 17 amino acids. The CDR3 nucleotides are TGTGCCAGTAGTATCCACAAAACCGGGACACTCAACTATGGCTACACCTTC. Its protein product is CASSIHKTGTLNYGYTF.

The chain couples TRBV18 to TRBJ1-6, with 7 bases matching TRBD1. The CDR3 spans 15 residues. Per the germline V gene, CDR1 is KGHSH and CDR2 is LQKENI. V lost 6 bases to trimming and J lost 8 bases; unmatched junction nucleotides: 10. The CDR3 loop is CASSPRTGEDSPLHF. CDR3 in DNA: TGTGCCAGCTCCCCAAGAACAGGGGAGGATTCACCCCTCCACTTT.

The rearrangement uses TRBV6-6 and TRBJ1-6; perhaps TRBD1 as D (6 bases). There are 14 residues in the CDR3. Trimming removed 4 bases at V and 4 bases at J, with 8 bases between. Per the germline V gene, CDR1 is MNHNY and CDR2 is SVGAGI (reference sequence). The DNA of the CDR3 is TGTGCCAGCAGTTCACAGGGATATAATTCACCCCTCCACTTT. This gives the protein CASSSQGYNSPLHF.

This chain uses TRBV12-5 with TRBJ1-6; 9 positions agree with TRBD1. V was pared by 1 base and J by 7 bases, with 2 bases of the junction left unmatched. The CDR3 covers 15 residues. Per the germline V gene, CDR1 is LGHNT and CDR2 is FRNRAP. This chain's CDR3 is CASGLGTGANSPLHF. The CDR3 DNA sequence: TGTGCTAGTGGTTTGGGGACAGGGGCGAATTCACCCCTCCACTTT.

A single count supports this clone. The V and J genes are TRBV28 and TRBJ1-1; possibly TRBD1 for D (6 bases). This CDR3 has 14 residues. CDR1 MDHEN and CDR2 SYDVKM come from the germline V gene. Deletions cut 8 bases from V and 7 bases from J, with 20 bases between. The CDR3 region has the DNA TGTGCCAGCGTGCCAAACGGGGGGCTTAATGAAGCTTTCTTT. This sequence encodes CASVPNGGLNEAFF.

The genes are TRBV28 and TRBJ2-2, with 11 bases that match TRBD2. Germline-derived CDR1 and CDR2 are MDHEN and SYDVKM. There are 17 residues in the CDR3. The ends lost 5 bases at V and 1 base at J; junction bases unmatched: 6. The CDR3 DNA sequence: TGTGCCAGCAGTCTCCTTGGGACTAGCGGGAACACCGGGGAGCTGTTTTTT. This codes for CASSLLGTSGNTGELFF.

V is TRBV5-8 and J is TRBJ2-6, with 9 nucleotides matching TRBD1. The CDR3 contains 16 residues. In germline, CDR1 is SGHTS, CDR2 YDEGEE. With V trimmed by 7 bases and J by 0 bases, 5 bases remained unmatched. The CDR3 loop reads CASQTGGHSGANVLTF. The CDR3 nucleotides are TGTGCCAGCCAGACAGGGGGGCACTCTGGGGCCAACGTCCTGACTTTC.

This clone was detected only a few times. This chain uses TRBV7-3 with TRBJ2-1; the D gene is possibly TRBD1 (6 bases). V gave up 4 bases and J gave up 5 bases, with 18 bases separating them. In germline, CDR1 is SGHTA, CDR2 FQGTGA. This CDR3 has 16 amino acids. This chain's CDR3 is CASSSLVGAGHNEQFF. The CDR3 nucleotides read TGTGCCAGCAGCTCCCTCGTGGGGGCTGGTCACAATGAGCAGTTCTTC.

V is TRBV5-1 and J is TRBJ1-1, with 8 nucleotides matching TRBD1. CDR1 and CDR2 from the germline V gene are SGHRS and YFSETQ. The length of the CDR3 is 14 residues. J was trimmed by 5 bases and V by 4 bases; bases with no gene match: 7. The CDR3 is CASSRTGQVTEAFF. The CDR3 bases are TGCGCCAGCAGCCGGACAGGGCAGGTAACTGAAGCTTTCTTT.